The entry below gives a single T cell receptor (beta chain) sequence along with its context. Antigen specificity is unknown. The V gene lost 3 bases and the J gene lost 8 bases, with 11 bases spanning the gap. The CDR3 loop spans 12 amino acids. Looked up from germline, CDR1 is SQVTM and CDR2 is ANQGSEA. These data come from a study of T cells after yellow fever vaccination. Turning to the study itself: Some fractions had low cell numbers, and these were prepared with SMART-Seq v4 Ultra Low Input.

A 5'RACE template-switching step, the method used to make TCR cDNA, added a universal primer site and UMIs. A single record per CDR3 protein comes from TCRdb applying MiXCR to the 5' RACE reads. The sample holds around 500,000 distinct CDR3 sequences, 21% seen once. Study findings and constraints: Though weaker, the secondary response peaked faster, on day 5 versus 15.

The clonotype was recovered from a man between 18 and 29 years old who received the YFV17D yellow fever vaccine. The chain has TRBV29-1 and TRBJ2-4, with D maybe TRBD2 (6 bases). Specimen: PBMCs, collected less than 25 days after the first yellow fever vaccination. The CDR3 here is CSVDGGEDIQYF. The DNA of the CDR3 is TGCAGCGTTGATGGTGGGGAGGACATTCAGTACTTC.